The 17 T cell receptor beta chains below all came from one sample that was sequenced in a study of shared clonotypes between healthy human individuals. Generated by immunoSEQ multiplex PCR, the TCRdb table keeps only in-frame clones and is missing some. The sample includes 2 million to 2.5 million clones, nearly 97% of them seen just once. Material: naive CD4+ T cells sorted from blood. Subset denoted: CD45RA+ positively selected. Every receptor here comes from a young man in good health.

This rearrangement joins TRBV5-1 to TRBJ2-5, with D maybe TRBD2 (6 bases). Deletions cut 2 bases from V and 3 bases from J, with 14 bases between. There are 15 residues in the CDR3. CDR1 and CDR2 (germline): SGHRS, YFSETQ. The DNA of the CDR3 is TGCGCCAGCAGCTTCAAACTAGCAGCAGAAGAGACCCAGTACTTC. Translation gives CASSFKLAAEETQYF.

This chain uses TRBV30 with TRBJ1-5; possible D gene TRBD1, 5 bases. V lost 0 bases to trimming and J lost 2 bases, with 14 bases between them. CDR3 size: 16 residues. The germline V gene has CDR1 GTSNPN and CDR2 SVGIG (reference sequence). In nucleotides, the CDR3 is TGTGCCTGGAGTGTTTTGGGGGAGGGCGGCAATCAGCCCCAGCATTTT. Translating gives CAWSVLGEGGNQPQHF. Full variable domain (missing parts from reference TRBV30 and TRBJ1-5): SQTIHQWPATLVQPVGSPLSLECTVEGTSNPNLYWYRQAAGRGLQLLFYSVGIGQISSEVPQNLSASRPQDRQFILSSKKLLLSDSGFYLCAWSVLGEGGNQPQHFGDGTRLSIL.

The chain recombines TRBV18 with TRBJ1-3; D is unclear. Germline V gene lookup returns CDR1 KGHSH and CDR2 LQKENI. V lost 1 base to trimming and J lost 2 bases, with 9 bases between them. The CDR3 runs to 15 residues. The CDR3 region is CASSPQEGPGNTIYF. The CDR3 DNA sequence: TGTGCCAGCTCACCACAGGAGGGTCCTGGAAACACCATATATTTT.

About this clone itself: Different DNA sequences within this sample yield the same CDR3. This chain connects TRBV4-2 to TRBJ1-1; D not certain. This CDR3 is 15 amino acids long. V lost 3 bases and J lost 2, with 13 bases in between. Germline CDR1 is LGHNA and CDR2 is YNFKEQ. CDR3 in amino acids: CASSQEGAGNTEAFF. CDR3 nucleotides: TGTGCCAGCAGCCAGGAGGGAGCAGGAAACACTGAAGCTTTCTTT.

The V gene is TRBV6-6, the J gene TRBJ2-7; 7 bases fit TRBD1. The CDR3 totals 13 residues. The V gene end was trimmed by 8 bases and the J gene end by 2 bases; junction bases not matched to a gene: 6. Germline V gene data show CDR1 as MNHNY and CDR2 as SVGAGI (reference sequence). The CDR3 coding sequence is TGTGCCAGCCAGACAGGGATTACCTACGAGCAGTACTTC. This gives the protein CASQTGITYEQYF.

In its sample, this clone was seen once. This chain links TRBV5-1 with TRBJ1-5; D gene uncertain. Germline CDR1 SGHRS, CDR2 YFSETQ. V lost 4 bases and J lost 9, with 8 bases in between. The CDR3 is made up of 11 amino acids. The CDR3 sequence is CASSARRPQHF. In nucleotides, the CDR3 is TGCGCCAGCAGCGCACGGCGGCCCCAGCATTTT. The variable domain in full, completed from reference TRBV5-1 and TRBJ1-5, reads KAGVTQTPRYLIKTRGQQVTLSCSPISGHRSVSWYQQTPGQGLQFLFEYFSETQRNKGNFPGRFSGRQFSNSRSEMNVSTLELGDSALYLCASSARRPQHFGDGTRLSIL.

The V gene is TRBV27, the J gene TRBJ2-1; TRBD1 matches 7 bases. This CDR3 spans 14 amino acids. The V gene end was trimmed by 4 bases and the J gene end by 8 bases; junction bases not matched to a gene: 8. Germline CDR1 is MNHEY and CDR2 is SMNVEV (reference sequence). CDR3 sequence: CASSSRTGWDEQFF. The CDR3 coding sequence is TGTGCCAGCAGTTCCAGGACAGGTTGGGATGAGCAGTTCTTC.

The rearrangement links TRBV5-1 to TRBJ2-1; D is unclear. Germline lookup yields CDR1 SGHRS and CDR2 YFSETQ. V lost 2 bases and J 0 bases, leaving 9 bases between the germline ends. The CDR3 runs to 15 residues. The CDR3 region is CASSFLRPSYNEQFF. CDR3 nucleotides: TGCGCCAGCAGCTTCCTCAGGCCCTCCTACAATGAGCAGTTCTTC.

The rearrangement links TRBV9 to TRBJ1-5; D is unresolved. This CDR3 is 14 amino acids long. V dropped 1 base and J dropped 1 base, with 6 bases sitting between them. In germline, CDR1 is SGDLS, CDR2 YYNGEE. CDR3 amino acids: CASSVHWSNQPQHF. CDR3 coding DNA: TGTGCCAGCAGCGTACACTGGAGCAATCAGCCCCAGCATTTT.

This sequence joins TRBV2 and TRBJ2-1, with TRBD2 identical over 12 bases. CDR3 length equals 16 residues. Germline-derived CDR1 and CDR2 are SNHLY and FYNNEI. V lost 4 bases and J lost 5; bases outside the gene matches: 6. The CDR3 reads CASSARLAGANNEQFF. The CDR3 nucleotides read TGTGCCAGCAGTGCAAGACTAGCGGGGGCCAACAATGAGCAGTTCTTC.

This clone has a single count. The chain couples TRBV5-1 to TRBJ1-1; possible D gene TRBD1, 6 bases. CDR3 length equals 16 residues. Germline CDR1 and CDR2: SGHRS and YFSETQ. Trimming removed 3 bases from V and 6 bases from J, with 21 bases in between. CDR3 sequence (DNA): TGCGCCAGCAGCTACGGACAGACAACAATAAATCCTGAAGCTTTCTTT. It yields the protein CASSYGQTTINPEAFF.

V is TRBV5-4 and J is TRBJ2-1, with D unresolved. From germline, CDR1 is SGHNT and CDR2 YYREEE (reference sequence). The CDR3 is 12 residues long. Trimming pared 4 bases from V and 7 bases from J, leaving 9 bases between. Here the CDR3 DNA reads TGTGCCAGCAGCCCCGCCTCGAATGAGCAGTTCTTC. Translation gives CASSPASNEQFF. Full variable domain (remainder filled in from reference TRBV5-4 and TRBJ2-1): ETGVTQSPTHLIKTRGQQVTLRCSSQSGHNTVSWYQQALGQGPQFIFQYYREEENGRGNFPPRFSGLQFPNYSSELNVNALELDDSALYLCASSPASNEQFFGPGTRLTVL.

The chain is built from TRBV19 and TRBJ2-1, with TRBD2 matching over 11 bases. The CDR3 is 17 amino acids. Per germline, CDR1 LNHDA and CDR2 SQIVND (reference sequence). Unmatched junction bases numbered 9, after V lost 4 bases and J lost 4 bases. DNA for the CDR3: TGTGCCAGTAGTACTTTCTCTAGCGGGAGGCTTTACAATGAGCAGTTCTTC. Translation: CASSTFSSGRLYNEQFF.

The rearrangement joins TRBV5-1 to TRBJ2-7, with D perhaps matching TRBD1 or TRBD2 (5 bases each). The CDR3 sequence is 14 residues long. Germline CDR1 SGHRS, CDR2 YFSETQ. Trimming pared 4 bases from V and 2 bases from J, leaving 13 bases between. The CDR3 region has the DNA TGCGCCAGCAGCCGAGGGACGGATACCTACGAGCAGTACTTC. It translates to CASSRGTDTYEQYF.

This rearrangement joins TRBV29-1 to TRBJ2-7, with a tentative D call TRBD2 (6 bases). This CDR3 contains 16 residues. The V and J ends lost 6 bases and 2 bases respectively, with 23 bases between them. Germline CDR1 is SQVTM and CDR2 is ANQGSEA. CDR3 nucleotides: TGCAGCGTCGCGAACCTGGGGGGAGGAAGCCCCTACGAGCAGTACTTC. Encoded protein: CSVANLGGGSPYEQYF.

This chain connects TRBV30 to TRBJ2-7; D is unclear. The CDR3 extends over 11 amino acids. The germline V and J ends were trimmed by 1 base and 7 bases, with 8 bases remaining between them. Per the germline V gene, CDR1 is GTSNPN and CDR2 is SVGIG (reference sequence). This CDR3 is CAWSATREQYF. CDR3 nucleotides: TGTGCCTGGAGTGCCACCCGGGAGCAGTACTTC.

The V and J genes are TRBV6-5 and TRBJ1-6; no clear D. The CDR3 extends over 13 amino acids. CDR1 and CDR2 (germline): MNHEY, SVGAGI. Trimming took off 9 bases at V and 8 bases at J, with 14 bases between the two ends. CDR3 in amino acids: CASAGLFDSPLHF. CDR3 DNA: TGTGCCAGTGCCGGTCTGTTTGATTCACCCCTCCACTTT.